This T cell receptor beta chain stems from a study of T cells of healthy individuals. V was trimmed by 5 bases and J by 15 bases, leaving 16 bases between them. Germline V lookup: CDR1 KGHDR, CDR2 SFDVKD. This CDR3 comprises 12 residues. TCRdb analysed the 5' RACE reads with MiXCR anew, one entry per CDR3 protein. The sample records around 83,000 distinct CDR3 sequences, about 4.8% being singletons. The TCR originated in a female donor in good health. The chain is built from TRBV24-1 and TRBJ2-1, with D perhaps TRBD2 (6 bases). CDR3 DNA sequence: TGTGCCACCAGTGGGGCAGGGACTGCGTGGTTCTTC. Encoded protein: CATSGAGTAWFF.